Listed here are 10 T cell receptor beta chains from one sample, sequenced in a study of metastatic and nonmetastatic thyroid tumors. None of the patients had undergone any treatment ahead of thyroid surgery. From the PCR reads, TCRdb re-called clones with MiXCR. This table has approximately 20,000 clones, roughly an eighth appearing once. Sequenced sample: blood. The origin of the receptors is a male donor with papillary thyroid cancer or a benign thyroid nodule (not recorded which). Some clones in this sample may be carry-over from other donors' samples.

There are many counts of this clone. The chain joins TRBV7-9 to TRBJ2-2; D possibly uses TRBD1 or TRBD2 (5 bases each). CDR3 length: 14 residues. Between the trimmed V and J ends, which lost 4 bases and 6 bases, there was a span of 12 bases. Germline V gene data show CDR1 as SEHNR and CDR2 as FQNEAQ (reference sequence). The CDR3 sequence is CASSSGTAAGELFF. CDR3 coding DNA: TGTGCCAGCAGCTCCGGGACGGCGGCCGGGGAGCTGTTTTTT.

There are many counts of this clone. The CDR3 region has the DNA TGTGCCAGCAGTTCTCCTAGCTCTGGAAACACCATATATTTT. It encodes CASSSPSSGNTIYF. The chain carries TRBV28 and TRBJ1-3; D unresolved. The V and J ends lost 4 bases and 0 bases respectively, with 7 bases between them. The CDR3 is made up of 14 amino acids. The V gene's germline CDR1 is MDHEN and CDR2 SYDVKM.

This clone was recorded at least ten times. This chain joins TRBV15 and TRBJ1-4; possibly TRBD1 for D (5 bases). The length of the CDR3 is 16 residues. V was cut by 3 bases and J by 3 bases, with 14 bases left in between. Germline CDR1 is LNHNV and CDR2 is YYDKDF (reference sequence). Here the CDR3 DNA reads TGTGCCACCAGCAGGGGATCTTTAGGGGCTAATGAAAAACTGTTTTTT. It codes for CATSRGSLGANEKLFF.

In its sample, this clone was seen a few times. V and J are TRBV30 and TRBJ1-4; D may be TRBD1 (5 bases). V lost 1 base to trimming and J lost 8 bases, with 14 bases between them. Germline V gene lookup returns CDR1 GTSNPN and CDR2 SVGIG (reference sequence). The CDR3 runs 14 residues. The CDR3 DNA reads TGTGCCTGGAGTGAAGGTGGGGGTCGGGAAAAACTGTTTTTT. It yields the protein CAWSEGGGREKLFF.

This clone was picked up many times. The J gene is TRBJ2-5, the V gene TRBV20-1; D not resolved. V lost 1 base, J lost 7 bases, and 16 bases lay in between. The CDR3 length is 14 residues. Germline CDR1 reads DFQATT; CDR2 reads SNEGSKA (reference sequence). The CDR3 bases are TGCAGTGCTAGAGTATCAAGAGGAGTAGCGACCCAGTACTTC. It is translated as CSARVSRGVATQYF.

This clone counts as medium-sized (0.01 to 0.1%). This chain uses TRBV28 with TRBJ1-5; D unresolved. The CDR3 spans 12 residues. Germline loops: CDR1 MDHEN, CDR2 SYDVKM. V was clipped by 5 bases and J by 5 bases, with 7 bases between them. Here the CDR3 reads CASSVGYQPQHF. The DNA of the CDR3 is TGTGCCAGCAGTGTGGGGTATCAGCCCCAGCATTTT. The variable domain in full, with the rest retrieved from reference TRBV28 and TRBJ1-5, is DVKVTQSSRYLVKRTGEKVFLECVQDMDHENMFWYRQDPGLGLRLIYFSYDVKMKEKGDIPEGYSVSREKKERFSLILESASTNQTSMYLCASSVGYQPQHFGDGTRLSIL.

With respect to this clone: A much larger clone lies a single base off, so this may be a read error. This chain uses TRBV3-1 with TRBJ2-5; no definite D call. The germline gives CDR1 LGHDT, CDR2 YNNKEL (reference sequence). The CDR3 extends over 12 amino acids. The DNA for the CDR3 is TGTACCAGCAGCCCCACGGGAGAGACCCAGTACTTC. This gives the protein CTSSPTGETQYF.

There are many counts of this clone. This chain links TRBV2 with TRBJ1-2; 7 bases align to TRBD1. J was trimmed by 8 bases and V by 2 bases; bases with no gene match: 8. The CDR3 sequence is 14 residues long. The germline CDR1 and CDR2 sequences are SNHLY and FYNNEI. CDR3 nucleotides: TGTGCCAGCAGTGAAACGTCCAGGGGGGCCGGCTACACCTTC. This encodes CASSETSRGAGYTF.

This clone has a count of ten or more. V gene TRBV20-1 combines with J gene TRBJ2-1; D is unclear. Trimming took 7 bases from V and 4 from J, leaving 8 bases between them. Germline CDR1 reads DFQATT; CDR2 reads SNEGSKA (reference sequence). The CDR3 runs to 11 residues. Here the CDR3 DNA reads TGCAGTGTCGGAAAATACAATGAGCAGTTCTTC. This translates into CSVGKYNEQFF.

This clone has ten or more counts. The gene calls are TRBV11-1 and TRBJ2-1; D is possibly TRBD2 (6 bases). V was shortened by 0 bases and J by 6 bases, with 12 bases between the two germline ends. CDR1 SGHAT and CDR2 FQDESV come from the germline V gene (reference sequence). This CDR3 is built from 15 residues. CDR3 bases: TGTGCCAGCAGCTTAGCGGGAGGCGTGGGCAATGAGCAGTTCTTC. It encodes CASSLAGGVGNEQFF.